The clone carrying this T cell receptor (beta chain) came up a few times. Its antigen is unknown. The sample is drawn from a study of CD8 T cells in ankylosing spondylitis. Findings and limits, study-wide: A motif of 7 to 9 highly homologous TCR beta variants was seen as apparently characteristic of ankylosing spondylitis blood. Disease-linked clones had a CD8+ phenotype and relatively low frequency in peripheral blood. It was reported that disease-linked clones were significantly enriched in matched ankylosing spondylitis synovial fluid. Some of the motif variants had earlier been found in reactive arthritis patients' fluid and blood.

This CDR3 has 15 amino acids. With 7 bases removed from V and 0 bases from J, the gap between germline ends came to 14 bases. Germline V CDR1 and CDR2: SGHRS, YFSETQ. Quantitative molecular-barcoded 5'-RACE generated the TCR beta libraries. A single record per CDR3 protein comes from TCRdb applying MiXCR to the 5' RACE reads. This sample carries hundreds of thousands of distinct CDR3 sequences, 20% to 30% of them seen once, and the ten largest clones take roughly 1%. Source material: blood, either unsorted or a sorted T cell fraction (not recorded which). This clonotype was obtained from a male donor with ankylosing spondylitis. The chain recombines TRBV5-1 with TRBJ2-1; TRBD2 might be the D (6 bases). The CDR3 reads CASGPEGPSYNEQFF. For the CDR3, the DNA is TGCGCCAGCGGACCGGAGGGCCCCTCCTACAATGAGCAGTTCTTC.